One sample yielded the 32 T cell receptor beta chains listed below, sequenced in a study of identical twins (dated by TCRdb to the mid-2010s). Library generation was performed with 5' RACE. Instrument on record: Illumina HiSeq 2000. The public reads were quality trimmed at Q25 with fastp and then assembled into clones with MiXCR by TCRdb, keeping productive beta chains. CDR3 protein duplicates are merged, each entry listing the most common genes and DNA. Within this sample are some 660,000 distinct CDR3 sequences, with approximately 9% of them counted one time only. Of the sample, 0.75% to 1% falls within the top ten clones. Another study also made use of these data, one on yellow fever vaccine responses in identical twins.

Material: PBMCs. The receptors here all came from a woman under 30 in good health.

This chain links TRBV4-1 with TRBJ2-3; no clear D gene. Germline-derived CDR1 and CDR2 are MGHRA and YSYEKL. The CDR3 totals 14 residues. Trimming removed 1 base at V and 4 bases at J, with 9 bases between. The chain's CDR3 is CASSQGPRADTQYF. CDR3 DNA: TGCGCCAGCAGCCAAGGCCCTAGGGCAGATACGCAGTATTTT.

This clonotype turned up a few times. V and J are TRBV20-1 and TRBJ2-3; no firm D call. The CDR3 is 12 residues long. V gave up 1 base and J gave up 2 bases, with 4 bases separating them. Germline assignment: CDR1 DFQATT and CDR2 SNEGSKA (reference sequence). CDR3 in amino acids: CSARGPTDTQYF. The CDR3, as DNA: TGCAGTGCTAGAGGACCCACAGATACGCAGTATTTT.

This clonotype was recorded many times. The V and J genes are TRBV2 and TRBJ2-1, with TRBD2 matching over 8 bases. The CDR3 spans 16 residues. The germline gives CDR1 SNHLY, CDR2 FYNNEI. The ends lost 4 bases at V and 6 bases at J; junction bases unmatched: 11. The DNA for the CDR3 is TGTGCCAGCAGTGCCCCCCGGAGCGGGAGAAGCAATGAGCAGTTCTTC. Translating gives CASSAPRSGRSNEQFF.

The CDR3 loop reads CAWSSLSGSLYEQYF. CDR3 bases: TGTGCCTGGAGTTCCTTAAGCGGGAGTCTATACGAGCAGTACTTC. The chain employs TRBV30 and TRBJ2-7; 8 positions match TRBD2. The junction had 10 bases not matched to a gene; V was cut back by 2 bases and J by 4 bases. The CDR3 consists of 15 residues. CDR1 is GTSNPN and CDR2 is SVGIG in the germline V gene (reference sequence).

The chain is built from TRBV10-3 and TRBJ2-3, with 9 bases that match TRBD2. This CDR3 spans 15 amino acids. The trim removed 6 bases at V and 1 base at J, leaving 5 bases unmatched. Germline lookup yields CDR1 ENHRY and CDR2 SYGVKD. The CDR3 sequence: CAIRELAGGTDTQYF. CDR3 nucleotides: TGTGCCATCAGGGAACTAGCGGGCGGCACAGATACGCAGTATTTT.

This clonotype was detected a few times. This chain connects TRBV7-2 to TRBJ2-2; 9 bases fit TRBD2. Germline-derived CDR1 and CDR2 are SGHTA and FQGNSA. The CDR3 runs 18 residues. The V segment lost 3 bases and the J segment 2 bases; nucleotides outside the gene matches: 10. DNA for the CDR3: TGTGCCAGCAGCTTTGTGCTAGCGGGGTTTGGCAACACCGGGGAGCTGTTTTTT. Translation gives CASSFVLAGFGNTGELFF.

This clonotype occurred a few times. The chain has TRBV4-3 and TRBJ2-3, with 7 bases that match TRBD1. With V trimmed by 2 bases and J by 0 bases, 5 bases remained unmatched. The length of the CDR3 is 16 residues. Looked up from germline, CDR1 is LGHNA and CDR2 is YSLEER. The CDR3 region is CASSQRDSSSTDTQYF. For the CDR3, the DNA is TGCGCCAGCAGCCAACGGGACAGTTCCAGCACAGATACGCAGTATTTT.

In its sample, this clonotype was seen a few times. Written as DNA, the CDR3 is TGCGCCAGCAGTGTGGGGGGCAACCTCTACGAGCAGTACTTC. Translation gives CASSVGGNLYEQYF. V and J are TRBV10-1 and TRBJ2-7; the D gene could be TRBD1 or TRBD2 (6 bases each). There are 14 residues in the CDR3. CDR1 is WNHNN and CDR2 is SYGVQD in the germline V gene (reference sequence). Trimming removed 4 bases from V and 3 bases from J, with 13 bases in between.

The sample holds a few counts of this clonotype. The CDR3 DNA sequence: TGTGCCAGCAGCTCCGGACTTGAAACCTACAATGAGCAGTTCTTC. It translates to CASSSGLETYNEQFF. This chain links TRBV5-5 with TRBJ2-1, with D possibly being TRBD2 (5 bases). Germline CDR1 reads SGHKS; CDR2 reads YYEKEE (reference sequence). The CDR3 runs 15 residues. The V and J ends lost 3 bases and 2 bases respectively, with 12 bases between them.

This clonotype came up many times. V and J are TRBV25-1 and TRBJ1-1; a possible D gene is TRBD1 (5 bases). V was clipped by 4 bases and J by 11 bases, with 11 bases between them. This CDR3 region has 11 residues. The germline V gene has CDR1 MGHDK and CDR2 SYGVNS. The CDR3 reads CASSGGTAAFF. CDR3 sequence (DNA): TGTGCCAGCAGTGGCGGGACGGCCGCTTTCTTT.

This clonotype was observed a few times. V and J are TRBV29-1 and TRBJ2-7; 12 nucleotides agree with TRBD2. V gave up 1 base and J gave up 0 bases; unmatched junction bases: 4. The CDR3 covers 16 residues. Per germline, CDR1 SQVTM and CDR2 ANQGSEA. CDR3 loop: CSVEGLAGDYSYEQYF. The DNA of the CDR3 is TGCAGCGTTGAAGGACTAGCGGGAGACTACTCCTACGAGCAGTACTTC.

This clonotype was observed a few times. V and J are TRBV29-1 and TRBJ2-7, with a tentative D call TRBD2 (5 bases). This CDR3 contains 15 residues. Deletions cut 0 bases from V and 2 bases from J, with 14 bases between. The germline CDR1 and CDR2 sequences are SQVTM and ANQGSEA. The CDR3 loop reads CSVEDNQAGTYEQYF. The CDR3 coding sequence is TGCAGCGTTGAAGATAACCAGGCGGGTACCTACGAGCAGTACTTC.

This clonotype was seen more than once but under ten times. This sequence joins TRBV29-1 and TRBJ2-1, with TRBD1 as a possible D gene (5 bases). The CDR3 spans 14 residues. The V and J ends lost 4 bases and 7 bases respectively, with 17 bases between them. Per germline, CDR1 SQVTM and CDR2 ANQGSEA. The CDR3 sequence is CSVAGHGLRNEQFF. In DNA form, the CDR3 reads TGCAGCGTTGCTGGACACGGGCTTAGGAATGAGCAGTTCTTC.

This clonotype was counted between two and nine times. The CDR3 sequence is CASSYSGLQETQYF. In DNA, the CDR3 is TGTGCCAGCAGTTACTCTGGCCTCCAAGAGACCCAGTACTTC. V and J are TRBV6-5 and TRBJ2-5, with D unresolved. CDR3 length: 14 amino acids. The germline V and J ends were trimmed by 0 bases and 1 base, with 6 bases remaining between them. In germline, CDR1 is MNHEY, CDR2 SVGAGI.

Here the CDR3 reads CASSLVQDRGQFF. The CDR3, as DNA: TGCGCCAGCAGCTTGGTGCAGGACAGAGGGCAGTTCTTC. The chain carries TRBV5-1 and TRBJ2-1; TRBD1 is a possible D gene (6 bases). CDR3 size: 13 residues. Between the trimmed V and J ends, which lost 0 bases and 12 bases, there was a span of 13 bases. CDR1 is SGHRS and CDR2 is YFSETQ in the germline V gene. The whole variable domain, remainder taken from reference TRBV5-1 and TRBJ2-1, is KAGVTQTPRYLIKTRGQQVTLSCSPISGHRSVSWYQQTPGQGLQFLFEYFSETQRNKGNFPGRFSGRQFSNSRSEMNVSTLELGDSALYLCASSLVQDRGQFFGPGTRLTVL.

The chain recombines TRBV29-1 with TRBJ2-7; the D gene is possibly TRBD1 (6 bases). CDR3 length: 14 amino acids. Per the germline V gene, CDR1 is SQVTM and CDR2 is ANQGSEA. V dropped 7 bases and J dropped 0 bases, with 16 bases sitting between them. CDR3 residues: CSGARDTNSYEQYF. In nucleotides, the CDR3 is TGCAGCGGCGCAAGGGACACCAACTCCTACGAGCAGTACTTC.

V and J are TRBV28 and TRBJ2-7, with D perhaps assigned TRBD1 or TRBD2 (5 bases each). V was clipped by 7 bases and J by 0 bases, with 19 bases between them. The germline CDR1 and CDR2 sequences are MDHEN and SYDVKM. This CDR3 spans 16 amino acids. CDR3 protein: CASIGDLESGSYEQYF. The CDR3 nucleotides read TGTGCCAGCATCGGGGACCTAGAGTCGGGCTCCTACGAGCAGTACTTC.

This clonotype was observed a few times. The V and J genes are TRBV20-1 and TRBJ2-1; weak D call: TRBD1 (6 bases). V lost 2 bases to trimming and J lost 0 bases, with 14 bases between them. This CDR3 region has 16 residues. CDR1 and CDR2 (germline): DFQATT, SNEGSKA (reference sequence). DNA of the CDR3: TGCAGTGCTAGACCTATAGACAGGAGCTCCTACAATGAGCAGTTCTTC. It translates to CSARPIDRSSYNEQFF.

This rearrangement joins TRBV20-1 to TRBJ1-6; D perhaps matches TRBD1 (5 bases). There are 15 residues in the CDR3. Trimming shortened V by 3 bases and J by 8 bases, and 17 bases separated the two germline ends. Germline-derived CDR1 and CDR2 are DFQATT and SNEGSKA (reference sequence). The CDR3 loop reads CSARVAGRLDSPLHF. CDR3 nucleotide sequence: TGCAGTGCTAGGGTCGCGGGACGGCTGGATTCACCCCTCCACTTT.

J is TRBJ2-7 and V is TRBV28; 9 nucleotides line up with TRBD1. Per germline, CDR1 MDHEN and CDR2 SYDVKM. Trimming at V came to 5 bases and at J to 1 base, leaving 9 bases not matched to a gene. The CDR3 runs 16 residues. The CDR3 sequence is CASSSGSGQGSYEQYF. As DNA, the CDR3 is TGTGCCAGCAGTAGTGGTTCGGGACAGGGTTCCTACGAGCAGTACTTC.

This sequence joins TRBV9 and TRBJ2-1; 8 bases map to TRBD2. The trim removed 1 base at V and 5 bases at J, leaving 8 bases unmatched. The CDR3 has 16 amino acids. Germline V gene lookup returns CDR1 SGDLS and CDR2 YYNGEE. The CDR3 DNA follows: TGTGCCAGCAGCGTATTGAGCGGGGGCCGCGACAATGAGCAGTTCTTC. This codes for CASSVLSGGRDNEQFF.

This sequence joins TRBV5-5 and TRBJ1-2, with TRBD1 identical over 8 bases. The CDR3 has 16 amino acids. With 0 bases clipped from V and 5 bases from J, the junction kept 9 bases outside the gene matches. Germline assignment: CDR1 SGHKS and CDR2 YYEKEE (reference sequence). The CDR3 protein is CASSLVGQGTGYGYTF. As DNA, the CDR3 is TGTGCCAGCAGCTTGGTTGGTCAAGGGACAGGATATGGCTACACCTTC.

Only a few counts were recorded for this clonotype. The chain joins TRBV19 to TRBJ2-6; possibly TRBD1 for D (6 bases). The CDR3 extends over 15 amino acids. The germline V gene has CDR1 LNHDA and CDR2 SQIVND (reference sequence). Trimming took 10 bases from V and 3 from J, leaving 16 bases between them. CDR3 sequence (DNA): TGTGCCATTCAGGACAGTTCTGTTGGGGCCAACGTCCTGACTTTC. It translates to CAIQDSSVGANVLTF.

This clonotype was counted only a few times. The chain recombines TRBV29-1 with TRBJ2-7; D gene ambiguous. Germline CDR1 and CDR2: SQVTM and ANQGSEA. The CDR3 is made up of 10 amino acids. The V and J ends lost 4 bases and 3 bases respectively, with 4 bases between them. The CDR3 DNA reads TGCAGCGTTGTGGACTACGAGCAGTACTTC. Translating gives CSVVDYEQYF.

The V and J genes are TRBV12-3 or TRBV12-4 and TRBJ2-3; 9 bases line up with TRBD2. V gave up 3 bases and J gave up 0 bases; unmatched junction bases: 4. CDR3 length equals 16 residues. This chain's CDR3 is CASSFSGSSSTDTQYF. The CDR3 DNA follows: TGTGCCAGCAGTTTTAGCGGGAGTTCGAGCACAGATACGCAGTATTTT.

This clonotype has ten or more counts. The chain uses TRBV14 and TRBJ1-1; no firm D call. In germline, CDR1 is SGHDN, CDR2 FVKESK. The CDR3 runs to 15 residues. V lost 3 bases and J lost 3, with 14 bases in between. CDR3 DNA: TGTGCCAGCAGCCATTATCTCCCGCGGGACACTGAAGCTTTCTTT. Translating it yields CASSHYLPRDTEAFF.

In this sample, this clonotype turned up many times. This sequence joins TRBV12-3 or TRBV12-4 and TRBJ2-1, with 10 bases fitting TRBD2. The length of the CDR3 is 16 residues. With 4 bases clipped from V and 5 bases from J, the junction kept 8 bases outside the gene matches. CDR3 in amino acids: CASSSPGLARNNEQFF. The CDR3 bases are TGTGCCAGCAGTTCCCCGGGACTAGCGCGCAACAATGAGCAGTTCTTC.

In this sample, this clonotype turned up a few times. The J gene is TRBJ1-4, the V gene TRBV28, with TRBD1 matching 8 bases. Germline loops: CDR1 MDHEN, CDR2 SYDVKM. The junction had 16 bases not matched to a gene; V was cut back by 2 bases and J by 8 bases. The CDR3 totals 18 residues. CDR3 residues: CASSLPTGTGSLGEKLFF. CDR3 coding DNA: TGTGCCAGCAGTTTACCGACAGGGACAGGATCCCTAGGGGAAAAACTGTTTTTT.

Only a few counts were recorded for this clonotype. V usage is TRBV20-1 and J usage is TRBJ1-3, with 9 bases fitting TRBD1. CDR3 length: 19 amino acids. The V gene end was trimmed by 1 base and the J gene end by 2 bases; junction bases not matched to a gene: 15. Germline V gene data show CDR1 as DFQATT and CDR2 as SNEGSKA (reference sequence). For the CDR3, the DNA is TGCAGTGCTAGAGCTGCTCTTAACAACAGGGGGCAAGCTGGAAACACCATATATTTT. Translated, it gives CSARAALNNRGQAGNTIYF.

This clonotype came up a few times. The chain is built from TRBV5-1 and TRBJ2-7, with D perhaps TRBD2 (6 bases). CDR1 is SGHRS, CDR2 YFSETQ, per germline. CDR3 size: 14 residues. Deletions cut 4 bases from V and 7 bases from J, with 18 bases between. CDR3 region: CASSVDAVAGEQYF. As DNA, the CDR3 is TGCGCCAGCAGCGTGGATGCTGTCGCGGGGGAGCAGTACTTC. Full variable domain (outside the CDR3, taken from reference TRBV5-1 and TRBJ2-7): KAGVTQTPRYLIKTRGQQVTLSCSPISGHRSVSWYQQTPGQGLQFLFEYFSETQRNKGNFPGRFSGRQFSNSRSEMNVSTLELGDSALYLCASSVDAVAGEQYFGPGTRLTVT.

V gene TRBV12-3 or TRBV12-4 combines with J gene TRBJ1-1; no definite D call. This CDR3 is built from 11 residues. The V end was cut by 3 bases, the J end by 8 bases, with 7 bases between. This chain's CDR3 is CASSFEQEAFF. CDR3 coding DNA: TGTGCCAGCAGTTTTGAGCAGGAAGCTTTCTTT.

The CDR3 loop reads CATKTGTSTNEKLFF. The CDR3 DNA follows: TGTGCCACCAAGACAGGAACTTCAACTAATGAAAAACTGTTTTTT. V is TRBV2 and J is TRBJ1-4, with D maybe TRBD1 (6 bases). CDR1 SNHLY and CDR2 FYNNEI come from the germline V gene. The CDR3 sequence is 15 residues long. Trimming removed 10 bases from V and 0 bases from J, with 15 bases in between.